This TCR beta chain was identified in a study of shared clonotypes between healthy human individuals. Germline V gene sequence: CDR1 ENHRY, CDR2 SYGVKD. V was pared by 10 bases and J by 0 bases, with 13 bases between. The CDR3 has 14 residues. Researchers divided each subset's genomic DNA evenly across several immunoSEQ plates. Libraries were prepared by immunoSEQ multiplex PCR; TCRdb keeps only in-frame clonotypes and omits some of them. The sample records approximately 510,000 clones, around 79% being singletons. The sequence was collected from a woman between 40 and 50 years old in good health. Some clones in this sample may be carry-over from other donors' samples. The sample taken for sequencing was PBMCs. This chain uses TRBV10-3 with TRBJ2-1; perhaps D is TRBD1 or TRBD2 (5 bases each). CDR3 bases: TGTGCCACCGGGACCGCGAGCTCCTACAATGAGCAGTTCTTC. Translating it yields CATGTASSYNEQFF.